This entry is about one TCR beta chain. Libraries were prepared by immunoSEQ multiplex PCR; TCRdb keeps only in-frame clonotypes and omits some of them. The data contain under 40,000 clones, roughly 88% of them singletons. The data belong to a study of T cell changes during pregnancy in multiple sclerosis. The sequencing here drew on CD8+ T cells from peripheral blood mononuclear cells, taken after pregnancy. The TCR was taken from a female donor with multiple sclerosis, enrolled in a pregnancy study.

CDR3 DNA: TGTGCCAGCAGCTGGGGGCCCGGGGACACTGAAGCTTTCTTT. Translation: CASSWGPGDTEAFF. This chain connects TRBV5-6 to TRBJ1-1, with TRBD1 as a possible D gene (6 bases). The CDR3 is 14 amino acids. CDR1 SGHDT and CDR2 YYEEEE come from the germline V gene. Between the trimmed V and J ends, which lost 3 bases and 3 bases, there was a span of 12 bases. The full variable domain, completed using reference TRBV5-6 and TRBJ1-1, is DAGVTQSPTHLIKTRGQQVTLRCSPKSGHDTVSWYQQALGQGPQFIFQYYEEEERQRGNFPDRFSGHQFPNYSSELNVNALLLGDSALYLCASSWGPGDTEAFFGQGTRLTVV.